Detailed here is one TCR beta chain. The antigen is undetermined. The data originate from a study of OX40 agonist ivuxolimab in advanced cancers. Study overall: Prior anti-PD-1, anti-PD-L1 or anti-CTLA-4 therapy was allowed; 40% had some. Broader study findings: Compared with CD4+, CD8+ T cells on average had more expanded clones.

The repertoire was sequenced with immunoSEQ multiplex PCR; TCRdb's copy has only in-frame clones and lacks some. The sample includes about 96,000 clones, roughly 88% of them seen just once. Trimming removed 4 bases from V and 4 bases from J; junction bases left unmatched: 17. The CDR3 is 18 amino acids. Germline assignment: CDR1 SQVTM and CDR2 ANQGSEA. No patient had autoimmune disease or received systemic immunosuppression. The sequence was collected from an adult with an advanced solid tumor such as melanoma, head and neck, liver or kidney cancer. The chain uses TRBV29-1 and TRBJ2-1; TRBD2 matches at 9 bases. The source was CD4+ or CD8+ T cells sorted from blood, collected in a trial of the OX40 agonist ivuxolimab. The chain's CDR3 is CSVVFSPLTSGMYNEQFF. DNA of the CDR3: TGCAGCGTTGTGTTCAGTCCGCTGACTAGCGGAATGTACAATGAGCAGTTCTTC.